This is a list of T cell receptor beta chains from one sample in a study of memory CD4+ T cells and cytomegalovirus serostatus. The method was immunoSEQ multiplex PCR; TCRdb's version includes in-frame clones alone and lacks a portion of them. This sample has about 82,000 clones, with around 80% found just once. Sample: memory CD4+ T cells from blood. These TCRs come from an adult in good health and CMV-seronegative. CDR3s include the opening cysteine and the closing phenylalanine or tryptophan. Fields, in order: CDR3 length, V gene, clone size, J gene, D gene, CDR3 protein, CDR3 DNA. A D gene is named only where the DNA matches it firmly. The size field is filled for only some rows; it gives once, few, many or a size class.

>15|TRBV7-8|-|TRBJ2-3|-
CASSPFRGGSDTQYF
TGTGCCAGCAGCCCGTTCAGGGGCGGGTCGGATACGCAGTATTTT
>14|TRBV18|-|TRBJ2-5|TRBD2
CASSERGGQETQYF
TGTGCCAGCTCAGAGCGGGGGGGCCAAGAGACCCAGTACTTC
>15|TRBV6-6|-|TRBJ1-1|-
CASSYGVTDDTEAFF
TGTGCCAGCAGTTACGGAGTCACAGATGACACTGAAGCTTTCTTT
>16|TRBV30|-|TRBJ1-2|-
CASPSGSALPLAGYTF
TGTGCCTCCCCAAGTGGGTCAGCTTTACCCCTCGCTGGCTACACCTTC
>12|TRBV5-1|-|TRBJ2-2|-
CACRDDVGELFF
TGCGCCTGCCGGGACGACGTAGGGGAGCTGTTTTTT
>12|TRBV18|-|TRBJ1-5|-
CASSPPERPQHF
TGTGCCAGCTCACCCCCTGAGAGGCCCCAGCATTTT
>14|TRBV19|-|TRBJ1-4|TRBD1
CASSRTGGGEKLFF
TGTGCCAGTAGTCGGACAGGGGGAGGTGAAAAACTGTTTTTT
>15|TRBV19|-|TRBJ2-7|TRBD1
CASSIDGTGFREQYF
TGTGCCAGTAGTATAGATGGGACAGGGTTTCGTGAGCAGTACTTC
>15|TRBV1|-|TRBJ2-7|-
CTSSRHRDSSYEQYF
TGCACCAGCAGCCGACACCGGGACTCCTCCTACGAGCAGTACTTC
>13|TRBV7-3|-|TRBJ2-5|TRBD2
CASSSSGEETQYF
TGTGCCAGCAGTTCAAGCGGGGAAGAGACCCAGTACTTC
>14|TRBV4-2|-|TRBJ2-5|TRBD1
CASSRTRGRETQYF
TGTGCCAGCAGCCGTACCAGGGGGCGCGAGACCCAGTACTTC
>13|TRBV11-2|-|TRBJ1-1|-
CASSLDRAGRAFF
TGTGCCAGCAGCTTAGACAGGGCGGGGCGAGCTTTCTTT
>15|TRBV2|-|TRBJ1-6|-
CASSERRPIYSPLHF
TGTGCCAGCAGTGAACGCAGGCCCATCTATTCACCCCTCCACTTT
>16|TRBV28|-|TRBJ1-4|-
CASSLKGTLGGEKLFF
TGTGCCAGCAGTTTAAAAGGGACTTTGGGCGGTGAAAAACTGTTTTTT
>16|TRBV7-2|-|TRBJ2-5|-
CASSLWGVHVQETQYF
TGTGCCAGCAGCTTATGGGGTGTACACGTTCAAGAGACCCAGTACTTC
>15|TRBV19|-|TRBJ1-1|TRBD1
CASARQGQMNTEAFF
TGTGCCAGTGCTCGACAGGGTCAAATGAACACTGAAGCTTTCTTT
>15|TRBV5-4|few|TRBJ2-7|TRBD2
CASSLGFGGGREQYF
TGTGCCAGCAGCCTTGGATTTGGGGGGGGTAGAGAGCAGTACTTC
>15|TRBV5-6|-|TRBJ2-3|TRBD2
CASSLGGEGTDTQYF
TGTGCCAGCAGCTTGGGCGGGGAGGGGACAGATACGCAGTATTTT
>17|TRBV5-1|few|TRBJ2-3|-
CASSTGWSTDLTDTQYF
TGCGCCAGCAGCACTGGCTGGTCGACCGACCTCACAGATACGCAGTATTTT
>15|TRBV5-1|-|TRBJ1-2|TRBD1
CASSLQGTGNYGYTF
TGCGCCAGCAGCTTGCAGGGGACAGGGAACTATGGCTACACCTTC
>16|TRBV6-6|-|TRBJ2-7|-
CASSYSIVGRPYEQYF
TGTGCCAGCAGTTACTCGATAGTGGGCAGGCCCTACGAGCAGTACTTC
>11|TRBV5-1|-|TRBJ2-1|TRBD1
CASSPGQGEVF
TGCGCCAGCAGCCCCGGACAGGGGGAGGTCTTC
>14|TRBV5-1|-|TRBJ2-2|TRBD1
CASSRDRALWELFF
TGCGCCAGCAGCCGGGACAGGGCCTTATGGGAGCTGTTTTTT
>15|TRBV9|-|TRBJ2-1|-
CASSVGQTSYNEQFF
TGTGCCAGCAGCGTAGGACAGACCAGCTACAATGAGCAGTTCTTC
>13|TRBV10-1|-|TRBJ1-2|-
CASSEKQDYGYTF
TGCGCCAGCAGTGAGAAACAGGACTATGGCTACACCTTC